This T cell receptor (beta chain) was identified during a study of T cell responses to AZD1222 COVID-19 vaccine. This table comes from immunoSEQ multiplex PCR, and its TCRdb copy is limited to in-frame clones, with some not included. The repertoire has over 120,000 clones, over 75% of them found once; the top ten carry over 7%. Germline-derived CDR1 and CDR2 are SGHAT and FQDESV (reference sequence). This CDR3 comprises 15 residues. With 0 bases clipped from V and 6 bases from J, the junction kept 2 bases outside the gene matches. The source of this sequence is an adult in good health. Sequencing used peripheral blood, obtained on day 0 of AZD1222 vaccination. The chain recombines TRBV11-1 with TRBJ2-3; TRBD2 aligns across 11 bases. The CDR3 is CASSLAIAGGDTQYF. Here the CDR3 DNA reads TGTGCCAGCAGCTTAGCTATAGCGGGGGGGGATACGCAGTATTTT.